Presented here are 13 T cell receptor beta chains from one specimen sequenced in a study of blood T cell repertoires in COVID-19. TCRdb keeps only in-frame clones here, not all; method: immunoSEQ multiplex PCR. The table records more than 200,000 clones, approximately 82% of them present only once. Sequenced input: peripheral blood. The origin of the receptors is an elderly woman with active or convalescent COVID-19.

The V call is TRBV6-1, the J call TRBJ2-3; TRBD2 matches 8 bases. Germline V lookup: CDR1 MNHNS, CDR2 SASEGT. V trimming: 4 bases; J trimming: 0 bases; junction bases outside the gene matches: 9. The CDR3 loop spans 17 amino acids. The CDR3 DNA reads TGTGCCAGCAGTGTCGGCCGGGCTAGCGGGAGCACAGATACGCAGTATTTT. The encoded protein is CASSVGRASGSTDTQYF.

V gene TRBV19 combines with J gene TRBJ1-4, with D perhaps TRBD1 (6 bases). Germline loops: CDR1 LNHDA, CDR2 SQIVND (reference sequence). The V and J ends lost 4 bases and 1 base respectively, with 13 bases between them. The CDR3 is made up of 16 amino acids. The CDR3 loop reads CASSTGHIGTNEKLFF. In DNA form, the CDR3 reads TGTGCCAGTAGTACGGGACATATCGGAACTAATGAAAAACTGTTTTTT.

The chain recombines TRBV5-6 with TRBJ2-1; D might be TRBD1 (5 bases). The germline gives CDR1 SGHDT, CDR2 YYEEEE. Trimming stripped 0 bases from V and 2 bases from J, with 12 bases between. This CDR3 has 16 amino acids. In DNA, the CDR3 is TGTGCCAGCAGCTTGGGGCAGGGTTGGACCTACAATGAGCAGTTCTTC. This translates into CASSLGQGWTYNEQFF. Using reference TRBV5-6 and TRBJ2-1 for the parts outside the CDR3, the full variable domain is DAGVTQSPTHLIKTRGQQVTLRCSPKSGHDTVSWYQQALGQGPQFIFQYYEEEERQRGNFPDRFSGHQFPNYSSELNVNALLLGDSALYLCASSLGQGWTYNEQFFGPGTRLTVL.

The chain combines TRBV7-2 with TRBJ2-5; 9 bases align to TRBD2. Germline-derived CDR1 and CDR2 are SGHTA and FQGNSA. With 3 bases clipped from V and 6 bases from J, the junction kept 11 bases outside the gene matches. The CDR3 consists of 16 residues. The CDR3 loop is CASSFQSGTSKQTQYF. In DNA form, the CDR3 reads TGTGCCAGCAGCTTCCAATCCGGGACTAGCAAACAGACCCAGTACTTC.

V usage is TRBV6-5 and J usage is TRBJ1-6, with D maybe TRBD1 (6 bases). This CDR3 has 14 amino acids. Germline-derived CDR1 and CDR2 are MNHEY and SVGAGI. Deletions cut 7 bases from V and 7 bases from J, with 14 bases between. This CDR3 is CASNSQGRNSPLHF. In nucleotides, the CDR3 is TGTGCCAGCAATTCACAGGGTAGGAATTCACCCCTCCACTTT.

The chain combines TRBV3-1 (or the pseudogene TRBV3-2) with TRBJ2-1; 9 positions agree with TRBD2. CDR1 and CDR2 (germline): LGHDT, YNNKEL (reference sequence). The J segment lost 1 base and the V segment lost 6 bases, leaving 7 bases of the junction unmatched. The CDR3 has 16 amino acids. The CDR3 region is CASSHETSGSYNEQFF. The CDR3 nucleotides read TGTGCCAGCAGTCATGAGACTAGCGGATCCTACAATGAGCAGTTCTTC.

The J gene is TRBJ1-5, the V gene TRBV2; TRBD1 matches at 9 bases. Looked up from germline, CDR1 is SNHLY and CDR2 is FYNNEI. This CDR3 is built from 14 residues. V lost 4 bases and J lost 5; bases outside the gene matches: 3. CDR3 region: CASSAGTGYQPQHF. CDR3 DNA sequence: TGTGCCAGCAGTGCCGGGACAGGGTATCAGCCCCAGCATTTT.

The rearrangement uses TRBV7-9 and TRBJ1-2; D not certain. The length of the CDR3 is 18 residues. The V end lost 5 bases, the J end lost 1 base, and 23 bases lay between the germline ends. From germline, CDR1 is SEHNR and CDR2 FQNEAQ (reference sequence). CDR3 sequence: CASSPLSGRELNNYGYTF. CDR3 in DNA: TGTGCCAGCAGCCCCCTAAGCGGAAGAGAACTAAATAACTATGGCTACACCTTC. Full variable domain (remainder filled in from reference TRBV7-9 and TRBJ1-2): DTGVSQNPRHKITKRGQNVTFRCDPISEHNRLYWYRQTLGQGPEFLTYFQNEAQLEKSRLLSDRFSAERPKGSFSTLEIQRTEQGDSAMYLCASSPLSGRELNNYGYTFGSGTRLTVV.

In the case of this clone: One end of the junction fails to match germline, which may point to a read error. The chain uses TRBV28 and TRBJ2-7, with 7 bases aligning to TRBD1. The CDR3 extends over 14 amino acids. Germline V gives CDR1 MDHEN, CDR2 SYDVKM. The CDR3: CASRTGQTLGFEDF. The CDR3 DNA sequence: TGTGCCAGCAGGACGGGACAGACCCTAGGATTCGAAGACTTC.

This clone was picked up a small number of times. The V and J genes are TRBV19 and TRBJ2-7; 9 bases map to TRBD1. This CDR3 contains 16 residues. CDR1 and CDR2 (germline): LNHDA, SQIVND (reference sequence). The V segment lost 1 base and the J segment 4 bases; nucleotides outside the gene matches: 8. The CDR3 loop reads CASSIGLGTGYYEQYF. CDR3 in DNA: TGTGCCAGTAGTATAGGTCTCGGGACAGGGTATTACGAGCAGTACTTC.

The chain employs TRBV5-4 and TRBJ2-7, with 8 positions matching TRBD2. The CDR3 has 16 amino acids. The V segment lost 2 bases and the J segment 3 bases; nucleotides outside the gene matches: 10. Germline V gene sequence: CDR1 SGHNT, CDR2 YYREEE (reference sequence). Written as DNA, the CDR3 is TGTGCCAGCAGCTTAGGGGGTGGGACTAGAGTCTACGAGCAGTACTTC. Translating gives CASSLGGGTRVYEQYF. Complete variable domain (other parts from reference TRBV5-4 and TRBJ2-7): ETGVTQSPTHLIKTRGQQVTLRCSSQSGHNTVSWYQQALGQGPQFIFQYYREEENGRGNFPPRFSGLQFPNYSSELNVNALELDDSALYLCASSLGGGTRVYEQYFGPGTRLTVT.

With respect to this clone: Other DNA sequences in the same sample also yield this CDR3. The rearrangement joins TRBV2 to TRBJ1-5; 7 bases match TRBD1. CDR3 size: 14 residues. J gave up 2 bases and V 6 bases, and 4 bases lay outside the gene matches. CDR1 SNHLY and CDR2 FYNNEI come from the germline V gene. Written as DNA, the CDR3 is TGTGCCAGCAGCGGAACAGGGGGCAATCAGCCCCAGCATTTT. Its protein product is CASSGTGGNQPQHF.

On this clone itself: This clone may be a read error of a much larger clone one base away. Other DNA sequences in this specimen translate into the identical CDR3. The chain employs TRBV18 and TRBJ2-7; no clear D gene. The V and J ends lost 3 bases and 0 bases respectively, with 6 bases between them. Germline lookup yields CDR1 KGHSH and CDR2 LQKENI. The CDR3 runs 13 residues. In nucleotides, the CDR3 is TGTGCCAGCTCACCTCCGAGCTCCTACGAGCAGTACTTC. Protein sequence: CASSPPSSYEQYF.